This TCR beta chain was documented in a study of blood T cell repertoires in COVID-19. The germline V gene has CDR1 KGHSH and CDR2 LQKENI. With V trimmed by 1 base and J by 8 bases, 4 bases remained unmatched. This CDR3 is built from 14 residues. The data were produced by immunoSEQ multiplex PCR, yet TCRdb's version contains in-frame clones alone and is incomplete. The sample records fewer than 300,000 clones, roughly 89% being singletons. Across about two dozen US areas, participants ranged in age from about 18 to 100 years. The sequencing sample was made of PBMCs or T cells enriched from blood (not recorded which). The TCR originated in a man in his forties or fifties who had recovered from COVID-19. This chain connects TRBV18 to TRBJ2-1; 8 nucleotides align to TRBD2. This CDR3 is CASSPQRGRDEQFF. CDR3 coding DNA: TGTGCCAGCTCACCACAGCGGGGGCGGGATGAGCAGTTCTTC. The full variable domain, in which reference TRBV18 and TRBJ2-1 provide the parts outside the CDR3, is NAGVMQNPRHLVRRRGQEARLRCSPMKGHSHVYWYRQLPEEGLKFMVYLQKENIIDESGMPKERFSAEFPKEGPSILRIQQVVRGDSAAYFCASSPQRGRDEQFFGPGTRLTVL.